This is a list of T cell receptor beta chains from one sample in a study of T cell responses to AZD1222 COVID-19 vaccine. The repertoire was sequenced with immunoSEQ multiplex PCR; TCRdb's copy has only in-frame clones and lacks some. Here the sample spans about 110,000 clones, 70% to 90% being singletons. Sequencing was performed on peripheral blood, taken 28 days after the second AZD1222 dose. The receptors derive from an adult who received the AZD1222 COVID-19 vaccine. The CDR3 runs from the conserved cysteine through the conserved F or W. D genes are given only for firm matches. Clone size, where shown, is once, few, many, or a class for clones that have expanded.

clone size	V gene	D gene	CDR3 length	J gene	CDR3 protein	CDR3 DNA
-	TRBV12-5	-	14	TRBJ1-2	CASGLETGAGGYTF	TGTGCTAGTGGTTTGGAGACGGGGGCGGGTGGCTACACCTTC
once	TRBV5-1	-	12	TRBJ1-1	CASSLVGAGAFF	TGCGCCAGCAGCTTGGTTGGCGCTGGGGCTTTCTTT
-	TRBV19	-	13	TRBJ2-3	CASSGGRTDTQYF	TGTGCCAGTAGCGGGGGTAGAACAGATACGCAGTATTTT
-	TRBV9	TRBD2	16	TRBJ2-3	CASSSREDPSTDTQYF	TGTGCCAGCAGCTCCCGGGAGGACCCTAGCACAGATACGCAGTATTTT
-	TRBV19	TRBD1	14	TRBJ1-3	CATLDRYSGNTIYF	TGTGCCACCCTGGACAGGTACTCTGGAAACACCATATATTTT
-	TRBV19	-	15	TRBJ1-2	CAASLGRATNYGYTF	TGTGCCGCCTCTTTGGGCCGGGCGACTAACTATGGCTACACCTTC
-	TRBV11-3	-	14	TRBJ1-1	CASSLVGKNTEAFF	TGTGCCAGCAGCTTAGTCGGCAAGAACACTGAAGCTTTCTTT
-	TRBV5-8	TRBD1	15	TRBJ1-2	CASSLGQGANYGYTF	TGTGCCAGCAGCTTGGGACAGGGAGCTAACTATGGCTACACCTTC
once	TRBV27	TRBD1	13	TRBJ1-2	CASSRDRGDGYTF	TGTGCCAGCAGCCGGGACAGGGGTGATGGCTACACCTTC
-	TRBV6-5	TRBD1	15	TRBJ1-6	CASTLLGQGDSPLHF	TGTGCCAGCACCCTCTTAGGACAGGGGGATTCACCCCTCCACTTT
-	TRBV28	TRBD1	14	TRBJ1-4	CASRGTGTNEKLFF	TGTGCCAGCAGGGGGACAGGGACTAATGAAAAACTGTTTTTT
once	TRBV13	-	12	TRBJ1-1	CATQIEGSEAFF	TGTGCCACCCAAATCGAGGGGTCTGAAGCTTTCTTT
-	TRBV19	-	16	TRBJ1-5	CASSHRAAGDYQPQHF	TGTGCCAGTAGTCACCGGGCCGCAGGGGATTATCAGCCCCAGCATTTT
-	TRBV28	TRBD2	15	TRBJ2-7	CASRGGTGAHYEQYF	TGTGCCAGCAGGGGAGGGACGGGAGCTCACTACGAGCAGTACTTC
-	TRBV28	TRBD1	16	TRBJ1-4	CASSTDRTTTNEKLFF	TGTGCCAGCAGTACGGACAGGACTACAACTAATGAAAAACTGTTTTTT
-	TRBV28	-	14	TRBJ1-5	CASGLDRWEQPQHF	TGTGCCAGCGGACTAGATAGGTGGGAACAGCCCCAGCATTTT
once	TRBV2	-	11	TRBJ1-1	CASSARTEAFF	TGTGCCAGCAGTGCCCGGACCGAAGCTTTCTTT
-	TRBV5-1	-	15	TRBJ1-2	CASSLAYGDNYGYTF	TGCGCCAGCAGCTTGGCCTATGGAGATAACTATGGCTACACCTTC
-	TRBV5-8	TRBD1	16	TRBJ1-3	CASSEGQSTSGNTIYF	TGTGCCAGCAGCGAGGGACAGTCCACGTCTGGAAACACCATATATTTT
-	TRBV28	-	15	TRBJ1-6	CATCGASSYNSPLHF	TGTGCCACCTGTGGAGCTAGCTCCTATAATTCACCCCTCCACTTT
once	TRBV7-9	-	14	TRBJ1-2	CASSFSAANYGYTF	TGTGCCAGCAGCTTCTCCGCGGCCAACTATGGCTACACCTTC
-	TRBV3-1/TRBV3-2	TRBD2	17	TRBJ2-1	CASSQGIGLAGGLEQFF	TGTGCCAGCAGCCAAGGAATCGGGCTAGCGGGAGGACTTGAGCAGTTCTTC
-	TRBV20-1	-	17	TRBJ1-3	CSASTGGAATSGNTIYF	TGCAGTGCTAGTACGGGGGGGGCGGCGACCTCTGGAAACACCATATATTTT
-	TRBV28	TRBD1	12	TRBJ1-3	CASSDRRNTIYF	TGTGCCAGTTCGGACAGGAGAAACACCATATATTTT
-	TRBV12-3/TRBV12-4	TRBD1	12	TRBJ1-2	CASREGTAAYTF	TGTGCCAGCAGGGAGGGGACAGCCGCCTACACCTTC
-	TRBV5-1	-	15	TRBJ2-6	CASSDGTGGANVLTF	TGCGCCAGCAGCGATGGGACGGGTGGGGCCAACGTCCTGACTTTC